The TCR beta chain described here comes from a study of graft-versus-host responses after intestinal transplantation. Study summary: Transplant recipients had multivisceral, liver-intestinal, or isolated intestinal grafts. General study findings and limits: HvG clone declines early post-transplant were associated with peak circulating GvH levels.

Between the trimmed V and J ends, which lost 0 bases and 0 bases, there was a span of 9 bases. Germline-derived CDR1 and CDR2 are GTSNPN and SVGIG (reference sequence). The CDR3 spans 16 residues. Using immunoSEQ multiplex PCR, the repertoire was profiled, and TCRdb retains in-frame clones only, with some absent. Among fewer than 25,000 clones listed, 40% were seen once. The sequences come from alloreactive CD4+ T cells from a mixed lymphocyte reaction culture, collected before intestinal transplant. Subset here: CFSE-low proliferating T cells sorted from roughly 6-day pre-transplant mixed lymphocyte reaction (GvH or HvG direction). The source is a human patient who received an intestinal transplant. The chain is built from TRBV30 and TRBJ1-6; unclear D gene. CDR3 sequence reads: CAWSVPRSSYNSPLHF. CDR3 nucleotides: TGTGCCTGGAGTGTACCGAGGAGCTCCTATAATTCACCCCTCCACTTT.